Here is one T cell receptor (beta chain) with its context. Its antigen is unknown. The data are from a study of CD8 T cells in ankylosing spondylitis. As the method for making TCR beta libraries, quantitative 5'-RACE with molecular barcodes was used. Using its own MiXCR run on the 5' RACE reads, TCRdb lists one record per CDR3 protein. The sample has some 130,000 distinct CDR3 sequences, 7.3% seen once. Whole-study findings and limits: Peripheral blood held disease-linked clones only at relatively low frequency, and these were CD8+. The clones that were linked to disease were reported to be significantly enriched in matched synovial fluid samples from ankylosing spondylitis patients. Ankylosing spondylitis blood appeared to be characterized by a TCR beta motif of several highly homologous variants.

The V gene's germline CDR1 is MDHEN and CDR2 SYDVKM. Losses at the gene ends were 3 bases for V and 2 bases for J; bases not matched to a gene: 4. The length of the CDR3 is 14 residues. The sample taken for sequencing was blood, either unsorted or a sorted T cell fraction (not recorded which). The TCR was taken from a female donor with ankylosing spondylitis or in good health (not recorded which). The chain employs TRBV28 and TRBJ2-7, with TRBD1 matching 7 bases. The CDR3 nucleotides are TGTGCCAGCAGTTTCGGACAGGCGGCCTACGAGCAGTACTTC. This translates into CASSFGQAAYEQYF. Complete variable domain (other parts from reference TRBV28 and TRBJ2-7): DVKVTQSSRYLVKRTGEKVFLECVQDMDHENMFWYRQDPGLGLRLIYFSYDVKMKEKGDIPEGYSVSREKKERFSLILESASTNQTSMYLCASSFGQAAYEQYFGPGTRLTVT.